This entry is about one TCR beta chain. Its target is unknown. The data are from a study of breast tumors, draining lymph nodes, adjacent tissues. Study conclusions and caveats: Tumors had less TCR diversity than lymph nodes, more than nontumor tissue.

TCRdb re-called the multiplex PCR reads through MiXCR, storing one row per CDR3 protein. This table has around 43,000 distinct CDR3 sequences, 20% to 25% appearing once. Sample: breast tumor tissue. The clonotype comes from a female donor with breast cancer. Some clones in this sample may be carry-over from other donors' samples.

The CDR3 sequence: CASSLGQVVDEQFF. DNA of the CDR3: TGTGCCAGCAGTTTAGGTCAGGTTGTCGATGAGCAGTTCTTC. The chain joins TRBV27 to TRBJ2-1; D uncertain. Germline-derived CDR1 and CDR2 are MNHEY and SMNVEV (reference sequence). V lost 2 bases and J 8 bases, leaving 13 bases between the germline ends. The CDR3 loop spans 14 amino acids.